This T cell receptor beta chain derives from a study of cytomegalovirus exposure and HLA in healthy donors. It was with 60 Vbeta and 13 Jbeta primers that the PCR ran. Produced via immunoSEQ multiplex PCR; TCRdb's table is partial and in-frame only. The data show 120,000 to 150,000 clones, 70% to 80% seen once. Regarding donors, all were healthy bone marrow donors. Notes on the study in general: Based on reports, TCR beta sequences accurately predicted HLA-A and HLA-B alleles for most subjects. The authors confirmed in vitro that three CMV-associated chains were specific for CMV antigens.

A note on this clone: Its antigen is still unknown.

This TCR was sampled from a woman in her thirties or forties in good health and CMV-seropositive. The specimen sequenced was PBMCs.

CDR3 in amino acids: CASSPTGHLQETQYF. Here the CDR3 DNA reads TGTGCCAGCAGTCCTACGGGACACCTCCAAGAGACCCAGTACTTC. The rearrangement joins TRBV5-4 to TRBJ2-5; possibly TRBD1 for D (6 bases). The V gene lost 5 bases and the J gene lost 1 base, with 15 bases spanning the gap. Germline values: CDR1 SGHNT, CDR2 YYREEE (reference sequence). The CDR3 consists of 15 residues.